This entry features one TCR beta chain sequence. This sample stems from a study of CD8+ T cells in alopecia areata. The V and J ends lost 1 base and 0 bases respectively, with 8 bases between them. The CDR3 loop spans 16 amino acids. CDR1 SGHRS and CDR2 YFSETQ come from the germline V gene. Reverse transcribed after extraction, RNA yielded cDNA as the sequencing template. Clones were sequenced by immunoSEQ multiplex PCR, and TCRdb holds only the in-frame ones, with some missing. The data show 70,000 to 95,000 clones, about 51% seen once. V is TRBV5-1 and J is TRBJ2-6, with D unresolved. The clonotype was recovered from a human donor with alopecia areata. The sequenced sample consisted of NKG2D-high CD8+ T cells sorted from blood. The chain's CDR3 is CASSLTALSGANVLTF. CDR3 in DNA: TGCGCCAGCAGCTTGACTGCCCTCTCTGGGGCCAACGTCCTGACTTTC.